Detailed here is one TCR beta chain. Its specificity is not known. The sample comes from a study of regulatory T cells in long-lasting Graves disease. Study-wide findings and caveats: It was in persistent disease that TRBV28, TRBJ1-2 and TRBJ2-5 were favored.

This CDR3 has 15 residues. The germline CDR1 and CDR2 sequences are SQVTM and ANQGSEA. The germline V and J ends were trimmed by 0 bases and 2 bases, with 12 bases remaining between them. With iRepertoire HTBI primers and Arm-PCR of CDR3 regions, TCR beta libraries were built. TCRdb recomputed calls from the multiplex PCR reads with MiXCR, one row per CDR3 protein. The sample records 400,000 to 500,000 distinct CDR3 sequences, around 17% being singletons. Time point defined: newly diagnosed GD, antithyroid drugs for less than 3 months. RNA isolated from PBMCs was used to make the TCR library. Peripheral blood, at 8.5 to 9 milliliters, went into EDTA tubes. These data also featured in a second study, about T cells in Graves' hyperthyroidism and ophthalmopathy. That paper states: It was a median approximately six months before onset that the model predicted ophthalmopathy.

The sample in question was peripheral blood mononuclear cells (PBMCs), obtained at new diagnosis, from a patient treated with antithyroid drugs. This receptor was taken from a woman aged 25-40 years with Graves disease. The chain is built from TRBV29-1 and TRBJ2-3; TRBD2 might be the D (6 bases). CDR3 sequence: CSVEERVAVTDTQYF. CDR3 DNA: TGCAGCGTTGAAGAACGAGTAGCGGTCACAGATACGCAGTATTTT.